This TCR beta chain derives from a study of blood T cell repertoires in COVID-19. Study at large: From the United States, Italy and Spain came samples of acute and convalescent COVID-19.

Germline CDR1 and CDR2: MNHNS and SASEGT. V lost 1 base and J lost 0, with 7 bases in between. The CDR3 runs 15 residues. The repertoire was sequenced with immunoSEQ multiplex PCR; TCRdb's copy has only in-frame clones and lacks some. Of around 190,000 clones listed, 85% to 90% are singletons. This receptor was obtained from a human donor in a cohort sampled during active COVID-19. The J gene is TRBJ2-1, the V gene TRBV6-1; possibly TRBD1 for D (6 bases). Sequencing was performed on peripheral blood. The CDR3 nucleotides are TGTGCCAGCAGTGAAGGACAGGTCTCCTACAATGAGCAGTTCTTC. Its translation is CASSEGQVSYNEQFF.